The next 7 T cell receptor beta chains were all read from a single sample in a study of T cells after yellow fever vaccination. TCRdb re-derived calls from the 5' RACE reads in MiXCR, one entry per CDR3 protein. The table lists a few hundred thousand distinct CDR3 sequences, under 20% of them singletons, with over 15% in the top ten. The sample here was PBMCs, taken before the yellow fever booster vaccination. The receptors were gathered from a young man who received the YFV17D yellow fever vaccine.

DNA for the CDR3: TGTGCCAGCAGCATACAGGGGCAGGAGACCCAGTACTTC. It yields the protein CASSIQGQETQYF. The chain recombines TRBV6-6 with TRBJ2-5, with TRBD1 identical over 7 bases. The CDR3 loop spans 13 amino acids. The V gene's germline CDR1 is MNHNY and CDR2 SVGAGI (reference sequence). The ends lost 6 bases at V and 5 bases at J; junction bases unmatched: 6.

The chain uses TRBV18 and TRBJ2-5, with 9 bases aligning to TRBD1. The CDR3 covers 16 residues. The germline gives CDR1 KGHSH, CDR2 LQKENI. Losses at the gene ends were 3 bases for V and 2 bases for J; bases not matched to a gene: 7. CDR3 amino acids: CASSPSRGTGQETQYF. The CDR3 region has the DNA TGTGCCAGCTCACCCTCACGAGGGACAGGGCAAGAGACCCAGTACTTC.

The chain recombines TRBV6-6 with TRBJ2-3; TRBD2 aligns across 10 bases. Unmatched junction bases numbered 7, after V lost 2 bases and J lost 5 bases. There are 16 residues in the CDR3. Germline V gene data show CDR1 as MNHNY and CDR2 as SVGAGI (reference sequence). The CDR3 DNA reads TGTGCCAGCAGTTACCCGGAGCGGGGGGGCATAGATACGCAGTATTTT. Protein product: CASSYPERGGIDTQYF.

This clonotype appeared a few times. The chain joins TRBV7-2 to TRBJ2-3; the D gene could be TRBD1 or TRBD2 (5 bases each). The V gene lost 3 bases and the J gene lost 6 bases, with 22 bases spanning the gap. The CDR3 loop spans 17 amino acids. CDR1 SGHTA and CDR2 FQGNSA come from the germline V gene. CDR3 nucleotides: TGTGCCAGCAGCTTCAAGTATTACGTGGGGGTTGAGGATACGCAGTATTTT. It is translated as CASSFKYYVGVEDTQYF.

This clonotype has just a few counts. The chain joins TRBV5-1 to TRBJ1-2, with D unresolved. V was pared by 8 bases and J by 5 bases, with 10 bases between. The germline V gene has CDR1 SGHRS and CDR2 YFSETQ. CDR3 length: 11 residues. CDR3 DNA sequence: TGCGCCAGAGGTTTACGATATGGCTACACCTTC. Amino acid sequence: CARGLRYGYTF.

CDR3 protein: CASSQGQRDTQYF. For the CDR3, the DNA is TGCGCCAGCAGCCAAGGTCAGCGGGATACGCAGTATTTT. The rearrangement joins TRBV4-3 to TRBJ2-3; a possible D gene is TRBD2 (5 bases). V lost 1 base and J 6 bases, leaving 8 bases between the germline ends. Germline V gives CDR1 LGHNA, CDR2 YSLEER. The CDR3 has 13 amino acids.

There are a few counts of this clonotype. The chain joins TRBV5-1 to TRBJ2-7, with 9 bases aligning to TRBD1. Looked up from germline, CDR1 is SGHRS and CDR2 is YFSETQ. V lost 7 bases and J lost 4; bases outside the gene matches: 6. The CDR3 has 13 amino acids. The DNA for the CDR3 is TGCGCCAGCTCCGGACAGGGGCCGTACGAGCAGTACTTC. Translated: CASSGQGPYEQYF. Drawing the rest from reference TRBV5-1 and TRBJ2-7, the complete variable domain is KAGVTQTPRYLIKTRGQQVTLSCSPISGHRSVSWYQQTPGQGLQFLFEYFSETQRNKGNFPGRFSGRQFSNSRSEMNVSTLELGDSALYLCASSGQGPYEQYFGPGTRLTVT.